The source of this TCR beta chain is a study of patients and donors after allogeneic stem cell transplantation. V shed 3 bases and J 2 bases; nucleotides not matched to a gene: 6. Germline V CDR1 and CDR2: SGHTA, FQGNSA. The CDR3 loop spans 17 amino acids. A single record per CDR3 protein comes from TCRdb applying MiXCR to the RT-PCR reads. Here the sample spans more than 150,000 distinct CDR3 sequences, approximately 22% being singletons. The V call is TRBV7-2, the J call TRBJ2-2; 10 nucleotides agree with TRBD2. The receptor was derived from a human donor who was either an allogeneic HSCT recipient or a stem cell or donor lymphocyte infusion donor (not recorded which). It is not recorded whose cells these are; they may come from a transplant donor. The material sequenced was blood, either unsorted or a sorted T cell fraction (not recorded which). In DNA form, the CDR3 reads TGTGCCAGCAGCTTCCCTAGCGGGGGTCCTAACACCGGGGAGCTGTTTTTT. It is translated as CASSFPSGGPNTGELFF.